The 11 T cell receptor beta chains listed next were all sequenced from one sample in a study of early T cells in non-severe SARS-CoV-2 infection. TCRdb independently ran MiXCR on the 5' RACE reads; one entry per CDR3 protein. The sample has about 27,000 distinct CDR3 sequences; approximately 4.1% are singletons. Sequenced sample: whole blood. The receptors shown here come from an adult who was a healthcare worker with PCR-confirmed SARS-CoV-2 infection or an uninfected control (not recorded which).

This clonotype was detected many times. This chain connects TRBV6-2 or TRBV6-3 to TRBJ2-1; 7 nucleotides align to TRBD2. The germline V gene encodes CDR1 MNHEY and CDR2 SVGEGT. This CDR3 is built from 19 residues. J was trimmed by 4 bases and V by 7 bases; bases with no gene match: 22. The CDR3, as DNA: TGTGCCAGCACTCTTCCCCCCGGGGCCCGGAGCGGGGATTACAATGAGCAGTTCTTC. Residues: CASTLPPGARSGDYNEQFF.

This clonotype has just a few counts. V and J are TRBV7-3 and TRBJ1-6; a weak D match, TRBD1 (6 bases). This CDR3 region has 15 residues. Germline-derived CDR1 and CDR2 are SGHTA and FQGTGA. Trimming stripped 6 bases from V and 5 bases from J, with 14 bases between. The CDR3 bases are TGTGCCAGCAGTTATGAAACAGGGCATAATTCACCCCTCCACTTT. Protein: CASSYETGHNSPLHF. Full variable domain (missing parts from reference TRBV7-3 and TRBJ1-6): GAGVSQTPSNKVTEKGKYVELRCDPISGHTALYWYRQSLGQGPEFLIYFQGTGAADDSGLPNDRFFAVRPEGSVSTLKIQRTERGDSAVYLCASSYETGHNSPLHFGNGTRLTVT.

This clonotype appeared many times. The rearrangement uses TRBV7-6 and TRBJ2-5; 11 bases are shared with TRBD2. The CDR3 is 19 amino acids. Trimming took 4 bases from V and 6 from J; bases not matched to a gene: 19. Germline V CDR1 and CDR2: SGHVS, FNYEAQ. CDR3 DNA sequence: TGTGCCAGCAGCTCTCATAGCGGGAGGGCCCAGTCCTATTTGAAGACCCAGTACTTC. Translating gives CASSSHSGRAQSYLKTQYF. The full variable domain, rest sourced from reference TRBV7-6 and TRBJ2-5, is GAGVSQSPRYKVTKRGQDVALRCDPISGHVSLYWYRQALGQGPEFLTYFNYEAQQDKSGLPNDRFSAERPEGSISTLTIQRTEQRDSAMYRCASSSHSGRAQSYLKTQYFGPGTRLLVL.

This clonotype turned up a few times. CDR3 sequence (DNA): TGTGCCAGCAGCCGAGGGGGAAAACAAGAGACCCAGTACTTC. As protein: CASSRGGKQETQYF. The genes are TRBV7-9 and TRBJ2-5, with a tentative D call TRBD1 (6 bases). The CDR3 consists of 14 residues. Germline-derived CDR1 and CDR2 are SEHNR and FQNEAQ (reference sequence). With 5 bases removed from V and 2 bases from J, the gap between germline ends came to 12 bases.

This clonotype was observed a few times. The V gene is TRBV7-8, the J gene TRBJ2-3; 11 bases fit TRBD2. Germline lookup yields CDR1 SGHVS and CDR2 FQNEAQ. The CDR3 contains 18 residues. V shed 1 base and J 2 bases; nucleotides not matched to a gene: 8. DNA of the CDR3: TGTGCCAGCAGCTTAGGTTTTTTGGGACTAGCGGTCACAGATACGCAGTATTTT. It translates to CASSLGFLGLAVTDTQYF. The full variable domain, completed using reference TRBV7-8 and TRBJ2-3, is GAGVSQSPRYKVAKRGQDVALRCDPISGHVSLFWYQQALGQGPEFLTYFQNEAQLDKSGLPSDRFFAERPEGSVSTLKIQRTQQEDSAVYLCASSLGFLGLAVTDTQYFGPGTRLTVL.

The table lists this clonotype with many counts. V is TRBV2 and J is TRBJ2-3, with D possibly matching TRBD2 (6 bases). Per germline, CDR1 SNHLY and CDR2 FYNNEI. Trimming cost V 5 bases and J 5 bases, with 11 bases left between them. The CDR3 contains 13 residues. CDR3 region: CASSSGEVDTQYF. CDR3 bases: TGTGCCAGCAGTTCGGGGGAAGTAGATACGCAGTATTTT.

The table lists this clonotype with a few counts. The V call is TRBV12-3 or TRBV12-4, the J call TRBJ1-3, with D tentatively TRBD1 (6 bases). The CDR3 has 16 residues. Trimming removed 7 bases at V and 2 bases at J, with 18 bases between. The CDR3 region is CASTDLGTYTGNTIYF. CDR3 nucleotide sequence: TGTGCCAGCACTGACCTCGGGACATATACTGGAAACACCATATATTTT.

This clonotype has just a few counts. The genes are TRBV7-3 and TRBJ1-1; D is undetermined. Germline V gene sequence: CDR1 SGHTA, CDR2 FQGTGA. V lost 2 bases, J lost 1 base, and 5 bases lay in between. The CDR3 runs to 13 residues. CDR3 sequence (DNA): TGTGCCAGCAGCTTACTGCGGAACACTGAAGCTTTCTTT. Encoded protein: CASSLLRNTEAFF. Looking up the rest from reference TRBV7-3 and TRBJ1-1 gives the full variable domain: GAGVSQTPSNKVTEKGKYVELRCDPISGHTALYWYRQSLGQGPEFLIYFQGTGAADDSGLPNDRFFAVRPEGSVSTLKIQRTERGDSAVYLCASSLLRNTEAFFGQGTRLTVV.

In this sample, this clonotype turned up many times. V and J are TRBV29-1 and TRBJ2-2, with D possibly being TRBD2 (5 bases). The CDR3 has 14 residues. V lost 3 bases, J lost 2 bases, and 10 bases lay in between. Germline-derived CDR1 and CDR2 are SQVTM and ANQGSEA. CDR3: CSVDSGINTGELFF. CDR3 bases: TGCAGCGTTGACTCCGGGATCAACACCGGGGAGCTGTTTTTT.

The V call is TRBV7-9, the J call TRBJ2-3; 7 bases are a match to TRBD2. The CDR3 contains 12 residues. Per germline, CDR1 SEHNR and CDR2 FQNEAQ (reference sequence). V trimming: 2 bases; J trimming: 12 bases; junction bases outside the gene matches: 5. In nucleotides, the CDR3 is TGTGCCAGCAGCTTACTAGGGACTATTCAGTATTTT. It translates to CASSLLGTIQYF.

In its sample, this clonotype was seen many times. The rearrangement joins TRBV6-6 to TRBJ2-3, with D unresolved. CDR3 length: 14 residues. V was trimmed by 2 bases and J by 2 bases, leaving 8 bases between them. Looked up from germline, CDR1 is MNHNY and CDR2 is SVGAGI (reference sequence). The DNA of the CDR3 is TGTGCCAGCAGTTACCCTCCGATCACAGATACGCAGTATTTT. Amino acid sequence: CASSYPPITDTQYF.